The sequence of this T cell receptor beta chain was determined in a study of shared clonotypes between healthy human individuals. TCRdb's table, derived via immunoSEQ multiplex PCR, lists solely in-frame clones and lacks some. The sample lists roughly 1,600,000 clones, 98% to 99% occurring once. The sample was naive CD4+ T cells sorted from blood. The sample's subset: CD45RA+ positively selected. This clonotype was obtained from a man under 40 in good health.

The CDR3 protein is CASSYTGYEKLFF. The DNA for the CDR3 is TGTGCCAGCAGTTACACAGGGTATGAAAAACTGTTTTTT. V gene TRBV27 combines with J gene TRBJ1-4; D might be TRBD1 (6 bases). Looked up from germline, CDR1 is MNHEY and CDR2 is SMNVEV (reference sequence). This CDR3 has 13 residues. The V gene lost 4 bases and the J gene lost 6 bases, with 9 bases spanning the gap.